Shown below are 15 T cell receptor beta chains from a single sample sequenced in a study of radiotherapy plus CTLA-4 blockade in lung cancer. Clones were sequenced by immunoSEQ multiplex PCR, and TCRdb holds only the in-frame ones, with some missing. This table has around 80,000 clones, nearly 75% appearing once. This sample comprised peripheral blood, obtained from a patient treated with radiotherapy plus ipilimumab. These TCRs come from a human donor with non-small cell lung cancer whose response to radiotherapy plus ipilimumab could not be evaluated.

The CDR3, as DNA: TGTGCCAGCAGTTACTCAGGGGGCGACTATGGCTACACCTTC. Protein product: CASSYSGGDYGYTF. The chain employs TRBV6-5 and TRBJ1-2; 7 nucleotides agree with TRBD1. J was trimmed by 3 bases and V by 0 bases; bases with no gene match: 1. CDR3 length: 14 residues. From germline, CDR1 is MNHEY and CDR2 SVGAGI.

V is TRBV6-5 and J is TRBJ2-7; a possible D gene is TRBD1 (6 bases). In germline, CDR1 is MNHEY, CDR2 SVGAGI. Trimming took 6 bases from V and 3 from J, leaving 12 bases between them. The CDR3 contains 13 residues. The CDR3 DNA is TGTGCCAGCAGCTATGACAGGAACTACGAGCAGTACTTC. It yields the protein CASSYDRNYEQYF.

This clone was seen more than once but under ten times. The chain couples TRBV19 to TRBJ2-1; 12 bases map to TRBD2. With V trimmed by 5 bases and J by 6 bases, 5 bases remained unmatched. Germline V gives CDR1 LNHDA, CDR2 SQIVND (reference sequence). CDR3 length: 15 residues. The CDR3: CASSPTSGRGNEQFF. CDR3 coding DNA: TGTGCCAGTAGTCCGACTAGCGGGAGAGGCAATGAGCAGTTCTTC.

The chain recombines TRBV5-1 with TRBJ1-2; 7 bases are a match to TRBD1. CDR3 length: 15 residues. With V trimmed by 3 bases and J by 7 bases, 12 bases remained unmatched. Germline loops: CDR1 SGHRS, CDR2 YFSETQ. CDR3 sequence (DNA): TGCGCCAGCAGCTCTACTACCGGGACAGTATCTGGCTACACCTTC. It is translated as CASSSTTGTVSGYTF.

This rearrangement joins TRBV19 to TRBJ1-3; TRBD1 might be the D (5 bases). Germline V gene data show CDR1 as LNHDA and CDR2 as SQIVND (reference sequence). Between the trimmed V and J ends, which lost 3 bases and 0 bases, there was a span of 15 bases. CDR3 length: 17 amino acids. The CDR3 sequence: CASSILGQTASGNTIYF. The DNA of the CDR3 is TGTGCCAGTAGTATTTTGGGGCAGACGGCCTCTGGAAACACCATATATTTT.

The CDR3 spells CASSFGHKNTEAFF. The CDR3 coding sequence is TGCGCCAGCAGCTTTGGACACAAGAACACTGAAGCTTTCTTT. The chain uses TRBV5-1 and TRBJ1-1; D possibly corresponds to TRBD1 (5 bases). The CDR3 totals 14 residues. CDR1 SGHRS and CDR2 YFSETQ come from the germline V gene. V was clipped by 2 bases and J by 1 base, with 9 bases between them.

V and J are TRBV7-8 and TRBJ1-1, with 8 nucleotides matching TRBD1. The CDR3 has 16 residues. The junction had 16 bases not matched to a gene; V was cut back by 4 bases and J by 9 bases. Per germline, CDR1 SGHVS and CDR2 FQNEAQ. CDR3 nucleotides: TGTGCCAGCAGCTATCTCCGGACAGGGACCCGAGACAAAGCTTTCTTT. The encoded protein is CASSYLRTGTRDKAFF. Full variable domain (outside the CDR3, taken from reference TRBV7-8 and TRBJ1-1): GAGVSQSPRYKVAKRGQDVALRCDPISGHVSLFWYQQALGQGPEFLTYFQNEAQLDKSGLPSDRFFAERPEGSVSTLKIQRTQQEDSAVYLCASSYLRTGTRDKAFFGQGTRLTVV.

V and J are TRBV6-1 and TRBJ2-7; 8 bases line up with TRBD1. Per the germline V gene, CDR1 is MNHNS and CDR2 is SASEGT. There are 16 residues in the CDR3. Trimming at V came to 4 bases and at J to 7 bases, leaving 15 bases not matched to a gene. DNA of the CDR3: TGTGCCAGCAGTGGAGATTTCGGACAGGGAGTGGGAGAGCAGTACTTC. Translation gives CASSGDFGQGVGEQYF.

The CDR3 DNA follows: TGTGCCAGCAGCCCCGTGGACAGCTCCGTCCGCGAGCAGTACTTC. Translation gives CASSPVDSSVREQYF. The chain joins TRBV5-6 to TRBJ2-5, with D possibly matching TRBD1 (6 bases). The J call may be in error: the DNA end matches TRBJ2-7 better. The CDR3 is 15 amino acids. From germline, CDR1 is SGHDT and CDR2 YYEEEE.

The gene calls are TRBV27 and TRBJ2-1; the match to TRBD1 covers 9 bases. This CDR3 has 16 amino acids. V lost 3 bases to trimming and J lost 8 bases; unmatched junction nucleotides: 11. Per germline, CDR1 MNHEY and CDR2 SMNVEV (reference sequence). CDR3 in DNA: TGTGCCAGCAGTTTCGGGGGGACAGGGTTAGTGGATGAGCAGTTCTTC. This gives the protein CASSFGGTGLVDEQFF.

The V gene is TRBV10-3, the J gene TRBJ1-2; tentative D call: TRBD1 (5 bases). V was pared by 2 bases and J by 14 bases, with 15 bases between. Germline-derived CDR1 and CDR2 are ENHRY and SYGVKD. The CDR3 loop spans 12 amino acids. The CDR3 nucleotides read TGTGCCATCAGTGAGCCAGGGAAGGAAGGAACCTTC. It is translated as CAISEPGKEGTF.

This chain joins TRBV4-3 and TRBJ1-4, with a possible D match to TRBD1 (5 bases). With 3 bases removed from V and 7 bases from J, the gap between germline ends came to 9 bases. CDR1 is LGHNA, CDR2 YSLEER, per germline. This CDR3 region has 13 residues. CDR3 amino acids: CASSQGLGEKLFF. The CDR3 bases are TGCGCCAGCAGCCAGGGGCTGGGTGAAAAACTGTTTTTT.

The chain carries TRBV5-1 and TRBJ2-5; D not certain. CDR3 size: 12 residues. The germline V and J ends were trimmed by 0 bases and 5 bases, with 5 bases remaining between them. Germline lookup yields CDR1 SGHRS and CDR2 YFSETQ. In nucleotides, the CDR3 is TGCGCCAGCAGCTTGGACTTTGAGACCCAGTACTTC. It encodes CASSLDFETQYF. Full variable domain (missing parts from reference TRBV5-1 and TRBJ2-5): KAGVTQTPRYLIKTRGQQVTLSCSPISGHRSVSWYQQTPGQGLQFLFEYFSETQRNKGNFPGRFSGRQFSNSRSEMNVSTLELGDSALYLCASSLDFETQYFGPGTRLLVL.

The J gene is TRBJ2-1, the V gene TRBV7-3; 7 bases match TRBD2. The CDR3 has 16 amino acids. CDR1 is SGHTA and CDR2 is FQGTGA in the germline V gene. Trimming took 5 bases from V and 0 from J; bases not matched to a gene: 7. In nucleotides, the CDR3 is TGTGCCAGCAGCCCGGCTGGGGGGGGCTCCTACAATGAGCAGTTCTTC. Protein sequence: CASSPAGGGSYNEQFF. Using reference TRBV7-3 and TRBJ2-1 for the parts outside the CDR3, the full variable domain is GAGVSQTPSNKVTEKGKYVELRCDPISGHTALYWYRQSLGQGPEFLIYFQGTGAADDSGLPNDRFFAVRPEGSVSTLKIQRTERGDSAVYLCASSPAGGGSYNEQFFGPGTRLTVL.

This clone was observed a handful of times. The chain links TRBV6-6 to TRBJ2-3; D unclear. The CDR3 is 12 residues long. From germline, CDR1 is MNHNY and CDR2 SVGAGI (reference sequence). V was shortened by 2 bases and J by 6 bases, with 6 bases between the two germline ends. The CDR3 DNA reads TGTGCCAGCAGTTACCTTTCCGATACGCAGTATTTT. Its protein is CASSYLSDTQYF.